This paragraph covers one T cell receptor (beta chain) sequence. What it recognizes is unknown. The data were produced by immunoSEQ multiplex PCR, yet TCRdb's version contains in-frame clones alone and is incomplete. The table has about 78,000 clones, around nine tenths seen once; the top ten hold around 3.2%. The entry originates in a study of T cell responses to AZD1222 COVID-19 vaccine. The study, taken as a whole, reports: AZD1222 recipients seropositive at baseline numbered only six. With two AZD1222 doses given, Spike-specific TCR breadth and depth both rose.

CDR1 and CDR2 (germline): SSHAT, FNYEAQ (reference sequence). The CDR3 loop spans 13 amino acids. J was trimmed by 5 bases and V by 5 bases; bases with no gene match: 5. The material sequenced was peripheral blood, taken 28 days after the second AZD1222 dose. This chain connects TRBV7-7 to TRBJ1-1; 7 positions match TRBD1. The sequence was obtained from an adult who received the AZD1222 COVID-19 vaccine. The CDR3 reads CASSLKQGTEAFF. CDR3 nucleotides: TGTGCCAGCAGCCTCAAACAGGGGACTGAAGCTTTCTTT.